The rows below give T cell receptor beta chains drawn from one sample of a study of CD4 T cells in relation to SARS-CoV-2 and coronaviruses. Here immunoSEQ multiplex PCR was the method, and the copy in TCRdb shows in-frame clones only, minus some. Of 60,000 to 75,000 clones listed, 80% to 95% are singletons. The sample consisted of naive CD4+ T cells from PBMCs. Source of these receptors: a human donor in good health. CDR3s include the opening cysteine and the closing phenylalanine or tryptophan. D genes are given only for firm matches. Clone size, where shown, is once, few, many, or a class for clones that have expanded.

d_call	v_call	j_call	clone_size	cdr3_nt	cdr3_aa
TRBD1	TRBV19	TRBJ2-2	-	TGTGCCAGTAAGGACAGGGGTCCCACCGGGGAGCTGTTTTTT	CASKDRGPTGELFF
-	TRBV7-2	TRBJ2-3	-	TGTGCCAGCAGCTTAGGAACAGCTACGCAGTATTTT	CASSLGTATQYF
TRBD1	TRBV28	TRBJ2-5	-	TGTGCCAGCAGATCCCTACAGGGGGCGAGGGAGACCCAGTACTTC	CASRSLQGARETQYF
TRBD1	TRBV10-2	TRBJ1-5	-	TGCGCCAGCAGTGAGTCCGGGCCCGGGACAGGGAATCAGCCCCAGCATTTT	CASSESGPGTGNQPQHF
TRBD2	TRBV20-1	TRBJ2-1	-	TGCAGTGCTAGTCCTACTAGCGGGAGTATCTCCCACAATGAGCAGTTCTTC	CSASPTSGSISHNEQFF
-	TRBV2	TRBJ2-6	-	TGTGCCAGCAGCCGACAGACTGGGGCCAACGTCCTGACTTTC	CASSRQTGANVLTF
-	TRBV11-2	TRBJ2-2	-	TGTGCCACCGACTGGACGAACACCGGGGAGCTGTTTTTT	CATDWTNTGELFF
-	TRBV28	TRBJ2-5	once	TGTGCCAGCAGTTTCCGGCGGGATCAAGAGACCCAGTACTTC	CASSFRRDQETQYF
TRBD1	TRBV2	TRBJ1-6	-	TGTGCCAGCGACGGACAGGGGATGCGCAATTCACCCCTCCACTTT	CASDGQGMRNSPLHF
TRBD1	TRBV5-4	TRBJ1-1	-	TGTGCCAGCAGCTCCAAGACAGGGGGTAAGGCTGAAGCTTTCTTT	CASSSKTGGKAEAFF
-	TRBV9	TRBJ1-2	-	TGTGCCAGCAGCGCCGGTGGCACAACAAACTATGGCTACACCTTC	CASSAGGTTNYGYTF
TRBD2	TRBV10-3	TRBJ2-7	-	TGTGCCATCAGTGAGTTCGGGGGGGACGAGCAGTACTTC	CAISEFGGDEQYF
-	TRBV7-9	TRBJ2-7	-	TGTGCCAGCAGCTTAGGTCAGCCCTACGAGCAGTACTTC	CASSLGQPYEQYF
TRBD1	TRBV12-5	TRBJ1-5	-	TGTGCTAGTGGTTTGGTGGTGGACAGGGGGAATCAGCCCCAGCATTTT	CASGLVVDRGNQPQHF
TRBD1	TRBV7-2	TRBJ1-3	-	TGTGCCAGCAGCTTAGGGACAGGGTCCGGAAACACCATATATTTT	CASSLGTGSGNTIYF
-	TRBV3-1/TRBV3-2	TRBJ2-3	-	TGTGCCAGCAGCCAAGATTGGGCAGATACGCAGTATTTT	CASSQDWADTQYF
-	TRBV5-4	TRBJ1-2	-	TGTGCCAGCAGCTTGTCGGCGGACTATGGCTACACCTTC	CASSLSADYGYTF
TRBD2	TRBV28	TRBJ2-7	-	TGTGCCAGCAGTTTGACTAGCGCAAACTACGAGCAGTACTTC	CASSLTSANYEQYF
-	TRBV24-1	TRBJ2-5	-	TGTGCCACCAGTGATGTGGGACCGCTGTACCAAGAGACCCAGTACTTC	CATSDVGPLYQETQYF
-	TRBV19	TRBJ2-7	-	TGTGCCAGTAGTATTCAAGGGGCCGGGGGCTCCTACGAGCAGTACTTC	CASSIQGAGGSYEQYF
TRBD1	TRBV18	TRBJ2-7	-	TGTGCCAGCTCACCACCGGGACAGGGCGGCTTCGAGCAGTACTTC	CASSPPGQGGFEQYF
TRBD1	TRBV18	TRBJ2-3	-	TGTGCCAGCTCACCCATCGGACAGGGGGCCACAGATACGCAGTATTTT	CASSPIGQGATDTQYF
-	TRBV7-8	TRBJ2-7	-	TGTGCCAGCAGCTCGAAGGGCTACGAGCAGTACTTC	CASSSKGYEQYF
-	TRBV7-2	TRBJ2-1	-	TGTGCCAGCAGCTTAGTCGGGAATGAGCAGTTCTTC	CASSLVGNEQFF
-	TRBV5-1	TRBJ2-7	few	TGCGCCGGATCCCTTGGCGAGGGGCACGAGCAGTACTTC	CAGSLGEGHEQYF
-	TRBV28	TRBJ1-6	-	TGTGCCACCTACGGGGGGGTGGGCGATAATTCACCCCTCCACTTT	CATYGGVGDNSPLHF
TRBD2	TRBV5-1	TRBJ2-2	-	TGCGCCAGCAGCCGCGGGGGGGAGAACACCGGGGAGCTGTTTTTT	CASSRGGENTGELFF
TRBD1	TRBV19	TRBJ1-1	-	TGTGCCAGTAGTCTCAGGGGGCTTCCCTTTCGGAACACTGAAGCTTTCTTT	CASSLRGLPFRNTEAFF
-	TRBV20-1	TRBJ2-5	-	TGCAGTGTGACTGGAGGGTTCTCCCAGTACTTC	CSVTGGFSQYF
-	TRBV10-3	TRBJ1-1	once	TGTGCCACCGGAGGGGGGAGAAACACTGAAGCTTTCTTT	CATGGGRNTEAFF
TRBD2	TRBV4-1	TRBJ2-7	-	TGCGCCAGCAGCCTTCGACCAAAGCGGGAGGGCCCCTACGAGCAGTACTTC	CASSLRPKREGPYEQYF
-	TRBV18	TRBJ1-2	once	TGTGCCAGCTCAGAGCGGGGCGGTAGTGGCTACACCTTC	CASSERGGSGYTF
TRBD2	TRBV10-3	TRBJ2-5	-	TGTGCCATCAGAAATAGCGGGGGGGCGGGAGAGACCCAGTACTTC	CAIRNSGGAGETQYF
TRBD2	TRBV7-2	TRBJ2-5	-	TGTGCCAGCAGCTTTGAGGGTTGGCGGGGGGCCCCGAAGACCCAGTACTTC	CASSFEGWRGAPKTQYF
-	TRBV6-5	TRBJ1-4	-	TGTGCCAGCAGTTACACATACAGGACAACTAATGAAAAACTGTTTTTT	CASSYTYRTTNEKLFF
TRBD2	TRBV3-1/TRBV3-2	TRBJ2-5	-	TGTGCCAGCAGCCATACTAGCGGGAGGGCCGGGACCCAGTACTTC	CASSHTSGRAGTQYF
TRBD1	TRBV27	TRBJ2-1	once	TGTGCCACCTGGGACAGAGTAAATGAGCAGTTCTTC	CATWDRVNEQFF
-	TRBV5-5	TRBJ1-5	-	TGTGCCAGCAGCTTGAATTTGGGGGGGACTCGCAATCAGCCCCAGCATTTT	CASSLNLGGTRNQPQHF
TRBD1	TRBV5-1	TRBJ2-1	-	TGCGCCAGCAGCTTGGAGGCGGGGACAGGGGAGCAGTTCTTC	CASSLEAGTGEQFF
-	TRBV5-1	TRBJ2-7	-	TGCGCCAGCAGCCTCCGGGGGACAAATTACTACGAGCAGTACTTC	CASSLRGTNYYEQYF
-	TRBV10-3	TRBJ1-3	-	TGTGCCATCAGTGAGGGGAGCTCTGGAAACACCATATATTTT	CAISEGSSGNTIYF
TRBD1	TRBV30	TRBJ2-1	-	TGTGCCTGGAGTGTACTGGGACAGACCTACAATGAGCAGTTCTTC	CAWSVLGQTYNEQFF
-	TRBV9	TRBJ1-2	-	TGTGCCAGCAGCGTAGGGGGTTGGGGCTACACCTTC	CASSVGGWGYTF
-	TRBV11-2	TRBJ2-1	-	TGTGCCAGCAGCTTAGGAGGGTACTCTCCGAATGAGCAGTTCTTC	CASSLGGYSPNEQFF
-	TRBV30	TRBJ2-5	once	TGTGCCTGGAGTGTAGGAGAGACCCAGTACTTC	CAWSVGETQYF
-	TRBV19	TRBJ2-7	once	TGTGCCAGTAGTATACACACGGGAGAGCTCCGTGGGGAGCAGTACTTC	CASSIHTGELRGEQYF